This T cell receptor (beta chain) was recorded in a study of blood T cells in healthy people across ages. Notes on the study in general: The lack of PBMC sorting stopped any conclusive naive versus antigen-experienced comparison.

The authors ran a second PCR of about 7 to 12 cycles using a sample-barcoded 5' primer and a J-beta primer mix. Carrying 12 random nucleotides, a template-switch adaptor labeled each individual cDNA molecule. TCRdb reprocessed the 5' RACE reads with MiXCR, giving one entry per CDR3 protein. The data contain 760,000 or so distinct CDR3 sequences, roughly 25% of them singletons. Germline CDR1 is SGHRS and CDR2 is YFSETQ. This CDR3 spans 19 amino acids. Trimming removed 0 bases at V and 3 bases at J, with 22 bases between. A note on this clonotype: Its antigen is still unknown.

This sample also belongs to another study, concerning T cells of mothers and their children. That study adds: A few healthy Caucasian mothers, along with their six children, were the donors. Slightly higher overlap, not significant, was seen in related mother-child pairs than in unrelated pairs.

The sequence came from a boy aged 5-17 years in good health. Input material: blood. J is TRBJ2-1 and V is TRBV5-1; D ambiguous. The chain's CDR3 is CASSLGPQRRSTFYNEQFF. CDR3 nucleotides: TGCGCCAGCAGCTTGGGACCCCAAAGGCGGTCCACCTTCTACAATGAGCAGTTCTTC.